This T cell receptor beta chain derives from a study of spatial heterogeneity in lung cancer. Study-wide results and caveats: Tumors with more nonsynonymous mutations had more expanded intratumoral alpha and beta TCRs.

Remarks on this clonotype: Its matching antigen is unknown.

Each CDR3 protein gets one entry after TCRdb re-called the 5' RACE reads with MiXCR. The data contain more than 10,000 distinct CDR3 sequences, approximately 12% of them singletons. CDR3 length: 14 residues. The germline V and J ends were trimmed by 6 bases and 0 bases, with 9 bases remaining between them. Time point: sample taken at primary tumor resection. In each case, whole RNA from tumor, nontumor lung or frozen PBMC was sequenced unsorted. The chain combines TRBV12-3 or TRBV12-4 with TRBJ1-3, with D hard to call. The receptor was isolated from a female donor with early-stage non-small cell lung cancer. The source material was lung tumor tissue, sampled at surgery. The CDR3 nucleotides read TGTGCCAGCAGCCCCAGAGTCTCTGGAAACACCATATATTTT. Amino acids: CASSPRVSGNTIYF.